This TCR beta chain was identified during a study of T cell responses to AZD1222 COVID-19 vaccine (dated by TCRdb to the early 2020s). The study in broad terms: A total of 230 to 250 trial participants underwent TCR sequencing, of whom roughly 210 had received two doses of AZD1222 and around 25 had received two doses of the MenACWY control vaccine. Trial participants were enrolled into age subgroups of 18-55, 56-69 and 70-plus years, which contained roughly 140, 27 and 60 TCR-sequenced participants, respectively. Broader findings and caveats from the paper: Participants were mostly white British, with more females than males. The authors suggested clonal diversity may have been underestimated. Because no day 14 peak-response samples were available, repertoires were characterized only after the peak T cell response. CD4 TCRs associated with the vaccine covered the entire spike protein, and the dominant responses were in regions 160-218 and 743-854. After two AZD1222 doses, both the breadth and the depth of spike-specific TCRs were significantly higher than at day 0 and than in MenACWY recipients. In the small 56-69-year group, the increase in depth fell short of significance, most likely because of low power. Conclusions about previously exposed vaccinees are limited because only six or seven AZD1222 recipients were SARS-CoV-2 seropositive at baseline. Reportedly, almost half of the unique spike-specific TCRs recognized epitopes lying outside the regions that are mutated in the B.1.351 and B.1.1.7 variants.

Turning to this clone: Its binding antigen is unknown. It has no much larger one-base neighbor in the sample; base qualities were not kept.

The CDR3 regions of human TCRbeta chains were analyzed by immunosequencing. The paper's processing steps were these. TCRs in the repertoires were matched against a reference library of SARS-CoV-2-specific TCRs that had been generated with the MIRA antigen-specificity platform. Breadth meant the fraction of unique TCRs that were SARS-CoV-2-associated, whereas depth meant the fraction of total T cells that were SARS-CoV-2-associated. Using the MIRA data, each spike-specific TCR was mapped to the spike region that the TCR reacts to and placed in a CD4 or CD8 class. Log10-transformed breadth and depth values were compared by one-way ANOVA with Sidak's multiple comparisons tests. TCRdb carries this immuneACCESS record with in-frame sequences only. Its versions omit some clonotypes, under half of them owing to an unresolved V gene in the studies checked, with the rest unexplained. That table gives V, J and clone size, and the DNA gave D and trimming. Within this sample are approximately 150,000 clones, with approximately 90% of them counted one time only. Around 1.7% of the sample is taken by the ten largest.

The label giving this sample's time point can be read as: about 28 days (+/-7) after the second vaccine dose. AZD1222 recipients with second doses at about 4 weeks or about 12 weeks were pooled, because spike-specific TCR depth and breadth did not differ between schedules. Samples from vaccinated people were obtained from the UK trials COV001 and COV002, which included a single-blind randomized controlled phase 2/3 trial of AZD1222 (ChAdOx1 nCoV-19) in healthy adults. Trial participant PBMC samples were collected at day 0 and day 28 after the second dose for TCRbeta chain sequencing. The sequence was obtained from an adult who received the AZD1222 COVID-19 vaccine. Sequenced material: peripheral blood, taken 28 days after the second AZD1222 dose.

The CDR3 protein: CASSFSGTARNYGYTF. The nucleotide sequence is given as TGTGCCAGCAGTTTCTCAGGGACAGCTAGGAACTATGGCTACACCTTC. This chain joins TRBV6-2 or TRBV6-3 to TRBJ1-2; TRBD1 aligns with 7 central bases. Trimming accounts for 4 bases at V and 2 bases at J, while the number of junction bases matched to no gene is 10. Including the terminal cysteine and phenylalanine, the CDR3 comprises 16 residues. The read is trimmed to its CDR3 DNA, 48 bases read in frame from base 1. The germline V gene yields MNHEY for CDR1 and SVGEGT for CDR2.